These T cell receptor beta chains were read from a single sample in a study of blood T cells in healthy people across ages. TCRdb reprocessed the 5' RACE reads with MiXCR, giving one entry per CDR3 protein. This repertoire shows 550,000 to 650,000 distinct CDR3 sequences, roughly a quarter found once; its top ten account for approximately 3.3%. These data were likewise used in another study, on T cells of mothers and their children.

The sequenced sample was blood. These receptors were obtained from a boy between 2 and 10 years old in good health. CDR3s include the opening cysteine and the closing phenylalanine or tryptophan. D genes are given only for firm matches. Part of the rows lack a size; the others show once, few, many or a class for expanded clones.

cdr3_nt,cdr3_aa,d_call,v_call,clone_size,j_call
TGTGCCAGCAGTTTAGGAGTGGCTGAAGCTTTCTTT,CASSLGVAEAFF,-,TRBV12-3/TRBV12-4,-,TRBJ1-1
TGTGCCAGCAGCTTTAATAACCCTGGGACAAGAGGAGGCTACACCTTC,CASSFNNPGTRGGYTF,-,TRBV7-9,-,TRBJ1-2
TGTGCCAGCAGCCGGACTAGCGGGAGTTCAGATACGCAGTATTTT,CASSRTSGSSDTQYF,TRBD2,TRBV7-2,-,TRBJ2-3
TGCGCCAGCAGCCAAGGGGTTCTTGCAGCGTCCGCAGAGACCCAGTACTTC,CASSQGVLAASAETQYF,-,TRBV4-1,-,TRBJ2-5
TGTGCCACCAGCGCCCGGGGGGAGTCCCAGTACTTC,CATSARGESQYF,TRBD2,TRBV15,-,TRBJ2-5
TGCGCCAGCAGCCAAGATAAGAGGCTCTGGAACACTGAAGCTTTCTTT,CASSQDKRLWNTEAFF,-,TRBV4-3,-,TRBJ1-1
TGTGCCAGCAGTTTCGGCGGGGGAGGATCGGAGACCCAGTACTTC,CASSFGGGGSETQYF,TRBD2,TRBV12-3/TRBV12-4,few,TRBJ2-5
TGTGCCACTAGTGACACAGGCCGGAACTATGGCTACACCTTC,CATSDTGRNYGYTF,-,TRBV24-1,few,TRBJ1-2
TGTGCCAGCAGGCTAGAGTTATGTAACGAGACCCAGTACTTC,CASRLELCNETQYF,-,TRBV12-3/TRBV12-4,few,TRBJ2-5
TGCAGCGTAGGGGGGACCGGAGACACCGGGGAGCTGTTTTTT,CSVGGTGDTGELFF,-,TRBV29-1,few,TRBJ2-2
TGCAGTGCTAGACACCACTCTGGAAACACCATATATTTT,CSARHHSGNTIYF,-,TRBV20-1,few,TRBJ1-3
TGTGCCAGCAGTGCCATGACTAGAACCTACAATGAGCAGTTCTTC,CASSAMTRTYNEQFF,-,TRBV6-1,once,TRBJ2-1
TGTGCCAGCAGCTTAGCGATCCAGCACTCGGAATCTGGAAACACCATATATTTT,CASSLAIQHSESGNTIYF,-,TRBV7-8,-,TRBJ1-3